Presented here are 27 T cell receptor beta chains from one specimen sequenced in a study of radiotherapy plus CTLA-4 blockade in lung cancer. This table comes from immunoSEQ multiplex PCR, and its TCRdb copy is limited to in-frame clones, with some not included. In the table there are approximately 69,000 clones, roughly 78% of which are singletons. Source: peripheral blood, taken from a patient treated with radiotherapy plus ipilimumab. These TCRs come from a human donor with non-small cell lung cancer who had a complete response to radiotherapy plus ipilimumab.

This clone was detected only once. This chain links TRBV2 with TRBJ1-6; D may be TRBD1 (6 bases). The CDR3 sequence is 16 residues long. Germline V gene data show CDR1 as SNHLY and CDR2 as FYNNEI. V was cut by 5 bases and J by 0 bases, with 11 bases left in between. The CDR3 DNA is TGTGCCAGCAGTTGGACAGAAGCCTCCTATAATTCACCCCTCCACTTT. This encodes CASSWTEASYNSPLHF.

The J gene is TRBJ2-3, the V gene TRBV19; TRBD2 agrees at 7 bases. The CDR3 sequence is 14 residues long. CDR1 and CDR2 (germline): LNHDA, SQIVND (reference sequence). The junction had 4 bases not matched to a gene; V was cut back by 5 bases and J by 2 bases. The CDR3 bases are TGTGCCAGTAGTCCCAGGGACTACACAGATACGCAGTATTTT. Amino acids: CASSPRDYTDTQYF.

V usage is TRBV19 and J usage is TRBJ2-7, with a weak D call TRBD2 (6 bases). The CDR3 spans 13 residues. V was cut by 9 bases and J by 1 base, with 13 bases left in between. The germline gives CDR1 LNHDA, CDR2 SQIVND (reference sequence). DNA of the CDR3: TGTGCCAGCCTCCGGGGGTTTTCCTACGAGCAGTACTTC. Its translation: CASLRGFSYEQYF. Combining the CDR3 with reference TRBV19 and TRBJ2-7 gives the whole variable domain DGGITQSPKYLFRKEGQNVTLSCEQNLNHDAMYWYRQDPGQGLRLIYYSQIVNDFQKGDIAEGYSVSREKKESFPLTVTSAQKNPTAFYLCASLRGFSYEQYFGPGTRLTVT.

Turning to this clone: At the DNA level, this CDR3 is encoded by other sequences in the same sample as well. The chain uses TRBV14 and TRBJ1-1; TRBD1 might be the D (5 bases). The V end lost 4 bases, the J end lost 1 base, and 7 bases lay between the germline ends. The CDR3 is 13 residues long. In germline, CDR1 is SGHDN, CDR2 FVKESK. CDR3 in DNA: TGTGCCAGCAGCCGGGGGGGGAACACTGAAGCTTTCTTT. It encodes CASSRGGNTEAFF.

This clone was found a few times. The chain has TRBV7-2 and TRBJ1-2; D is undetermined. CDR1 is SGHTA, CDR2 FQGNSA, per germline. V was cut by 5 bases and J by 4 bases, with 14 bases left in between. This CDR3 spans 14 amino acids. The CDR3 is CASSPAFLSYGYTF. CDR3 in DNA: TGTGCCAGCAGCCCCGCCTTCCTCAGCTATGGCTACACCTTC.

This chain links TRBV11-2 with TRBJ2-3; the match to TRBD2 covers 9 bases. The CDR3 sequence is 14 residues long. Unmatched junction bases numbered 10, after V lost 1 base and J lost 14 bases. Germline CDR1 is SGHAT and CDR2 is FQNNGV. The CDR3 DNA follows: TGTGCCAGCAGCTTAGGCTTCGGCGGGAGGGCCAGGTATTTT. As protein: CASSLGFGGRARYF.

The chain combines TRBV29-1 with TRBJ1-5; 9 positions match TRBD1. Trimming took 5 bases from V and 1 from J; bases not matched to a gene: 3. The CDR3 is 14 amino acids. Germline CDR1 SQVTM, CDR2 ANQGSEA. In nucleotides, the CDR3 is TGCAGCGTTTGGACAGGGGCGAGCAATCAGCCCCAGCATTTT. Encoded protein: CSVWTGASNQPQHF.

Turning to this clone: Germline and junction disagree at one end, which may indicate a read error. The sample contains more than one DNA sequence encoding this CDR3. The chain joins TRBV11-3 to TRBJ1-1, with 7 bases identical to TRBD1. The CDR3 is 15 residues long. In germline, CDR1 is SGHNT, CDR2 YENEEA. The CDR3 loop reads CASSLGGQLNTEAFF. The CDR3 DNA follows: TGTGCCAGCAGCTTAGGGGGACAGCTGAATACTGAAGCTTTCTTT.

J is TRBJ1-1 and V is TRBV15; perhaps TRBD1 as D (5 bases). This CDR3 has 17 amino acids. The V end was cut by 4 bases, the J end by 0 bases, with 18 bases between. CDR1 is LNHNV and CDR2 is YYDKDF in the germline V gene (reference sequence). CDR3 DNA: TGTGCCACCAGCAATGGGGCAGGGAGACAGATGAACACTGAAGCTTTCTTT. As protein: CATSNGAGRQMNTEAFF.

The rearrangement joins TRBV30 to TRBJ1-1, with a tentative D call TRBD1 (5 bases). The germline V gene encodes CDR1 GTSNPN and CDR2 SVGIG (reference sequence). Trimming stripped 2 bases from V and 8 bases from J, with 9 bases between. The CDR3 runs 11 residues. The CDR3 reads CAWSLSGEAFF. The CDR3 coding sequence is TGTGCCTGGAGTTTGTCAGGGGAAGCTTTCTTT.

The V call is TRBV15, the J call TRBJ1-3; D is undetermined. Trimming removed 0 bases at V and 0 bases at J, with 6 bases between. The CDR3 sequence is 15 residues long. Looked up from germline, CDR1 is LNHNV and CDR2 is YYDKDF (reference sequence). DNA for the CDR3: TGTGCCACCAGCAGAGATCAGTTCTCTGGAAACACCATATATTTT. Translation: CATSRDQFSGNTIYF.

The V gene is TRBV11-2, the J gene TRBJ2-7, with a weak D call TRBD2 (5 bases). The V end was cut by 6 bases, the J end by 4 bases, with 10 bases between. There are 12 residues in the CDR3. Germline V gives CDR1 SGHAT, CDR2 FQNNGV. CDR3 in amino acids: CASSSDKYEQYV. The CDR3 nucleotides are TGTGCCAGCAGTAGCGACAAGTACGAGCAGTACGTC.

The V gene is TRBV9, the J gene TRBJ1-3; perhaps TRBD1 as D (5 bases). Germline lookup yields CDR1 SGDLS and CDR2 YYNGEE. V was cut by 2 bases and J by 0 bases, with 15 bases left in between. This CDR3 comprises 17 residues. The DNA of the CDR3 is TGTGCCAGCAGCGTGACCGGGGACCAGGCCTCTGGAAACACCATATATTTT. Its translation is CASSVTGDQASGNTIYF.

The rearrangement joins TRBV9 to TRBJ2-3, with D possibly being TRBD1 or TRBD2 (6 bases each). Between the trimmed V and J ends, which lost 0 bases and 1 base, there was a span of 12 bases. The CDR3 spans 16 residues. Per germline, CDR1 SGDLS and CDR2 YYNGEE. DNA for the CDR3: TGTGCCAGCAGCGTAGGGAGGGGGAAGGGCACAGATACGCAGTATTTT. Protein product: CASSVGRGKGTDTQYF.

The CDR3 DNA sequence: TGTGCCAGCAGCCCGAAGGGGGTCATGAACACTGAAGCTTTCTTT. It specifies CASSPKGVMNTEAFF. The chain employs TRBV7-8 and TRBJ1-1, with D perhaps matching TRBD1 (6 bases). Germline assignment: CDR1 SGHVS and CDR2 FQNEAQ. CDR3 length equals 15 residues. The V end lost 5 bases, the J end lost 0 bases, and 13 bases lay between the germline ends.

The V call is TRBV14, the J call TRBJ2-1; 7 nucleotides agree with TRBD1. J lost 9 bases, V lost 3 bases, and 2 bases had no gene match. The V gene's germline CDR1 is SGHDN and CDR2 FVKESK. The CDR3 covers 12 residues. As DNA, the CDR3 is TGTGCCAGCAGCCAGACAGGGATTGAGCAGTTCTTC. Amino acids: CASSQTGIEQFF.

The chain links TRBV11-3 to TRBJ2-1; 7 bases are shared with TRBD2. The V gene's germline CDR1 is SGHNT and CDR2 YENEEA. The ends lost 0 bases at V and 0 bases at J; junction bases unmatched: 8. The CDR3 totals 18 residues. DNA of the CDR3: TGTGCCAGCAGCTTAGAAATAGCGGGTGCTGGCTCCTACAATGAGCAGTTCTTC. Translation gives CASSLEIAGAGSYNEQFF.

The chain recombines TRBV5-4 with TRBJ2-3; TRBD1 agrees at 8 bases. Trimming removed 4 bases from V and 3 bases from J; junction bases left unmatched: 7. CDR1 is SGHNT and CDR2 is YYREEE in the germline V gene (reference sequence). The CDR3 sequence is 15 residues long. The CDR3 sequence is CASSRGQGWTDTQYF. CDR3 nucleotides: TGTGCCAGCAGCCGAGGACAGGGTTGGACAGATACGCAGTATTTT.

The chain uses TRBV9 and TRBJ1-2; 7 nucleotides line up with TRBD1. This CDR3 is 15 amino acids long. Germline CDR1 and CDR2: SGDLS and YYNGEE. Germline trimming cut 0 bases from V and 3 bases from J; bases unmatched to any gene: 5. CDR3 sequence: CASSVDVRGDYGYTF. Written as DNA, the CDR3 is TGTGCCAGCAGCGTAGATGTCAGGGGGGACTATGGCTACACCTTC.

The rearrangement uses TRBV10-2 and TRBJ2-5; 9 bases agree with TRBD2. This CDR3 contains 14 residues. V was clipped by 11 bases and J by 4 bases; unmatched bases: 11. The germline V gene encodes CDR1 WSHSY and CDR2 SAAADI. In nucleotides, the CDR3 is TGCGCCGCCGCCGCGGGGGGGCCGGTAGAGACCCAGTACTTC. Its translation is CAAAAGGPVETQYF.

The V gene is TRBV6-5, the J gene TRBJ2-5; 7 bases are a match to TRBD2. Trimming took 0 bases from V and 5 from J; bases not matched to a gene: 9. The CDR3 spans 16 residues. Germline V gives CDR1 MNHEY, CDR2 SVGAGI. This chain's CDR3 is CASSYSRAGDRETQYF. The CDR3 coding sequence is TGTGCCAGCAGTTACTCCCGGGCGGGGGACCGGGAGACCCAGTACTTC.

CDR3 coding DNA: TGTGCCAGCAGCCATAGCCGCCCCCTGAGGAATGAGCAGTTCTTC. It translates to CASSHSRPLRNEQFF. The chain employs TRBV7-2 and TRBJ2-1, with D uncertain. Germline V gene sequence: CDR1 SGHTA, CDR2 FQGNSA. The germline V and J ends were trimmed by 5 bases and 7 bases, with 18 bases remaining between them. The CDR3 covers 15 residues.

This chain connects TRBV13 to TRBJ1-1, with D tentatively TRBD1 (5 bases). CDR3 length: 16 residues. V was shortened by 1 base and J by 4 bases, with 16 bases between the two germline ends. Germline CDR1 reads PRHDT; CDR2 reads FYEKMQ (reference sequence). The chain's CDR3 is CASSLVSGSRGTEAFF. The DNA for the CDR3 is TGTGCCAGCAGCTTAGTGTCAGGGAGCCGGGGCACTGAAGCTTTCTTT. The whole variable domain, filled in from reference TRBV13 and TRBJ1-1, reads AAGVIQSPRHLIKEKRETATLKCYPIPRHDTVYWYQQGPGQDPQFLISFYEKMQSDKGSIPDRFSAQQFSDYHSELNMSSLELGDSALYFCASSLVSGSRGTEAFFGQGTRLTVV.

This clone has only one observation. V gene TRBV29-1 combines with J gene TRBJ2-3; tentative D call: TRBD1 (5 bases). The CDR3 has 13 amino acids. V lost 7 bases and J 0 bases, leaving 11 bases between the germline ends. CDR1 is SQVTM and CDR2 is ANQGSEA in the germline V gene. The CDR3, as DNA: TGCAGCGGGAGACAGCCTAGCACAGATACGCAGTATTTT. The encoded protein is CSGRQPSTDTQYF.

The chain employs TRBV27 and TRBJ2-3, with D perhaps being TRBD1 or TRBD2 (6 bases each). Per the germline V gene, CDR1 is MNHEY and CDR2 is SMNVEV (reference sequence). Trimming removed 6 bases from V and 2 bases from J, with 18 bases in between. The CDR3 contains 16 residues. CDR3 bases: TGTGCCAGCAGCCCTAAGGCGCGGGACACCACAGATACGCAGTATTTT. Translation: CASSPKARDTTDTQYF.

This chain joins TRBV7-8 and TRBJ2-1; D possibly corresponds to TRBD2 (5 bases). Germline V lookup: CDR1 SGHVS, CDR2 FQNEAQ. This CDR3 is built from 12 residues. Trimming shortened V by 5 bases and J by 12 bases, and 14 bases separated the two germline ends. CDR3 in DNA: TGTGCCAGCAGCACTAGGTTAACGGCGCAGTTCTTC. It codes for CASSTRLTAQFF. Based on the CDR3 plus reference TRBV7-8 and TRBJ2-1, the full variable domain is GAGVSQSPRYKVAKRGQDVALRCDPISGHVSLFWYQQALGQGPEFLTYFQNEAQLDKSGLPSDRFFAERPEGSVSTLKIQRTQQEDSAVYLCASSTRLTAQFFGPGTRLTVL.

This chain uses TRBV18 with TRBJ1-4; TRBD1 might be the D (5 bases). Per the germline V gene, CDR1 is KGHSH and CDR2 is LQKENI. With 3 bases removed from V and 1 base from J, the gap between germline ends came to 9 bases. CDR3 length: 15 amino acids. CDR3 bases: TGTGCCAGCTCACCTTTCCAGGGAACTAATGAAAAACTGTTTTTT. Amino acids: CASSPFQGTNEKLFF.